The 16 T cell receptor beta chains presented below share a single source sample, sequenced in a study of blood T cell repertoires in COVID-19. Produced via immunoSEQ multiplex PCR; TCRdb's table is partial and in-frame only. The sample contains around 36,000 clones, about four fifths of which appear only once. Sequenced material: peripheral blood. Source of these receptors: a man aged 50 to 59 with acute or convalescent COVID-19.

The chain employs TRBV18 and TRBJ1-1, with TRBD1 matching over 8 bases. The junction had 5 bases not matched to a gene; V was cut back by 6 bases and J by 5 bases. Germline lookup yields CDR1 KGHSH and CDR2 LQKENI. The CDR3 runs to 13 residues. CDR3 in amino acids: CASSPGQVTEAFF. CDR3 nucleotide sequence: TGTGCCAGCTCTCCGGGACAGGTAACTGAAGCTTTCTTT.

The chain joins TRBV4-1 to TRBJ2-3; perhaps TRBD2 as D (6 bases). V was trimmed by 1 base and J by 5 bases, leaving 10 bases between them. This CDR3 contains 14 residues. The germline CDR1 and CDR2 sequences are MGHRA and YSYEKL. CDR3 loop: CASSQVTSLDTQYF. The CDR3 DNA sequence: TGCGCCAGCAGCCAAGTAACTAGCTTAGATACGCAGTATTTT.

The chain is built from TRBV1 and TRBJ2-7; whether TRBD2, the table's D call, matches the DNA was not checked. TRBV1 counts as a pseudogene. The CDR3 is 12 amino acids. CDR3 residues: CTSSLLRHEQYF. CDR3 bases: TGCACCAGCAGCCTTCTACGCCACGAGCAGTACTTC.

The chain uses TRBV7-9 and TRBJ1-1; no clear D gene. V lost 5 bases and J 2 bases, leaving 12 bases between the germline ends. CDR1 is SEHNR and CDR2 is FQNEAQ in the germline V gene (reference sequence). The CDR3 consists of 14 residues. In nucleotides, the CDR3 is TGTGCCAGCAGCATTGACACCCAAAACACTGAAGCTTTCTTT. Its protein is CASSIDTQNTEAFF.

DNA for the CDR3: TGTGCCACCGGGGGGTATGAGACCCAGTACTTC. Its translation is CATGGYETQYF. This chain joins TRBV27 and TRBJ2-5; 7 bases fit TRBD2. Germline loops: CDR1 MNHEY, CDR2 SMNVEV (reference sequence). There are 11 residues in the CDR3. Losses at the gene ends were 10 bases for V and 5 bases for J; bases not matched to a gene: 4.

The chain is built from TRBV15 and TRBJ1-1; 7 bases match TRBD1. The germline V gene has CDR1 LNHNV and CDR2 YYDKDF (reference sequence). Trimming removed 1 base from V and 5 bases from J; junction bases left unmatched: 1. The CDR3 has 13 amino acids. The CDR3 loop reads CATSRAGGTEAFF. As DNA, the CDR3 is TGTGCCACCAGCAGAGCAGGGGGGACTGAAGCTTTCTTT.

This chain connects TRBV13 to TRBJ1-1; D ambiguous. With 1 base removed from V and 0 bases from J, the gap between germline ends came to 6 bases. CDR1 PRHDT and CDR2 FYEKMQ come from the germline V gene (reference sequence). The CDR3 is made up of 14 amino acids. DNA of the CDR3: TGTGCCAGCAGCTTAGCCCTTATGAACACTGAAGCTTTCTTT. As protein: CASSLALMNTEAFF.

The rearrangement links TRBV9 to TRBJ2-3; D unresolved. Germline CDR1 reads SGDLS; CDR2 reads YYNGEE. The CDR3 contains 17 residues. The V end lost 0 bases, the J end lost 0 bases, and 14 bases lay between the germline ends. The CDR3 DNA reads TGTGCCAGCAGCGTAGGGCCCTTCTCCACCAGCACAGATACGCAGTATTTT. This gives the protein CASSVGPFSTSTDTQYF.

CDR3 amino acids: CATGLAGGPRTGELFF. The CDR3 nucleotides read TGTGCCACGGGACTAGCGGGGGGGCCTCGGACCGGGGAGCTGTTTTTT. J is TRBJ2-2 and V is TRBV15; 16 nucleotides line up with TRBD2. The junction had 6 bases not matched to a gene; V was cut back by 9 bases and J by 5 bases. The V gene's germline CDR1 is LNHNV and CDR2 YYDKDF (reference sequence). There are 16 residues in the CDR3.

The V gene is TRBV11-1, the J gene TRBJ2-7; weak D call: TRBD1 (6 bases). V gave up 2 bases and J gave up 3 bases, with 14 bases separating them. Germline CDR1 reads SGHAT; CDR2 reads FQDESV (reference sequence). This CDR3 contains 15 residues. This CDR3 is CASSLSEGEGYEQYF. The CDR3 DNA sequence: TGTGCCAGCAGCTTATCTGAGGGGGAAGGCTACGAGCAGTACTTC.

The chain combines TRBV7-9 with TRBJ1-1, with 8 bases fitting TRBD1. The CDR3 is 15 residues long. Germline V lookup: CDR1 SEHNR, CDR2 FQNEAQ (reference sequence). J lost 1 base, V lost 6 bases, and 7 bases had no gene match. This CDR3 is CASSPGTGSNTEAFF. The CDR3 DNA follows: TGTGCCAGCAGTCCCGGGACAGGATCGAACACTGAAGCTTTCTTT.

CDR3 nucleotide sequence: TGTGCCAGCAGTTTAGCTAACGGAGATACGCAGTATTTT. This sequence encodes CASSLANGDTQYF. V gene TRBV28 combines with J gene TRBJ2-3; D not certain. Trimming stripped 2 bases from V and 5 bases from J, with 8 bases between. The CDR3 runs to 13 residues. Germline V gene sequence: CDR1 MDHEN, CDR2 SYDVKM.

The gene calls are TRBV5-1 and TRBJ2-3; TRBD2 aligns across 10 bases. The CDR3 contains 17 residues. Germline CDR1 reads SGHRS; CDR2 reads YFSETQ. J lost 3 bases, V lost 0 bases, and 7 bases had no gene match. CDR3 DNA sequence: TGCGCCAGCAGCTTGGCCCCTAGCGGGAGATCAACAGATACGCAGTATTTT. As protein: CASSLAPSGRSTDTQYF.

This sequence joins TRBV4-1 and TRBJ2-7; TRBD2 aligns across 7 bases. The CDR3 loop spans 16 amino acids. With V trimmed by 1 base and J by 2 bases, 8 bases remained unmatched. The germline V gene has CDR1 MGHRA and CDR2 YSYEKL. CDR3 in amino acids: CASSQGVMGGPYEQYF. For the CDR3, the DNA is TGCGCCAGCAGCCAAGGGGTCATGGGAGGGCCCTACGAGCAGTACTTC.

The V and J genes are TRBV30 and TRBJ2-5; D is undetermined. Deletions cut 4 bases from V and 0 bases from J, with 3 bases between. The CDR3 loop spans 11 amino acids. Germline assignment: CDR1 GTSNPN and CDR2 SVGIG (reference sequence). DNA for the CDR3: TGTGCCTGGACGTACCAAGAGACCCAGTACTTC. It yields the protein CAWTYQETQYF. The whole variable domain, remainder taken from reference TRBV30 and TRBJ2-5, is SQTIHQWPATLVQPVGSPLSLECTVEGTSNPNLYWYRQAAGRGLQLLFYSVGIGQISSEVPQNLSASRPQDRQFILSSKKLLLSDSGFYLCAWTYQETQYFGPGTRLLVL.

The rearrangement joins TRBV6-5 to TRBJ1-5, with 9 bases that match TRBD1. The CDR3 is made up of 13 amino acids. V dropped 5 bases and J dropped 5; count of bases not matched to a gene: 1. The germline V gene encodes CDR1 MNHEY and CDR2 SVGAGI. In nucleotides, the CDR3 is TGTGCCAGCAGTCGGACAGGGGATCAGCCCCAGCATTTT. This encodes CASSRTGDQPQHF.